In its sample, the clone carrying this TCR beta chain was seen many times. The data originate from a study of human T cells and chemical hapten exposure. As for time point: pre-sensitization, week 0. The treatment denotes: therapeutic diphenylcyclopropenone sensitization with weekly scalp DPC. TCRdb re-called the RACE reads through MiXCR, storing one row per CDR3 protein. The table shows 350,000 to 400,000 distinct CDR3 sequences, with around 5.5% occurring only once. Source: whole blood, taken in connection with sensitization to the hapten diphenylcyclopropenone (DPC). This sequence was found in a woman in her forties or fifties with alopecia areata. Some clones in this sample may be carry-over from other donors' samples.

The CDR3 DNA sequence: TGTGCCAGCAGCCAACGACCGCCGGGACAGGGAACCGGGGAGCTGTTTTTT. Protein sequence: CASSQRPPGQGTGELFF. This sequence joins TRBV4-2 and TRBJ2-2; 9 bases align to TRBD1. The length of the CDR3 is 17 residues. The V and J ends lost 2 bases and 5 bases, in that order; junction bases with no gene match: 9. Germline values: CDR1 LGHNA, CDR2 YNFKEQ.